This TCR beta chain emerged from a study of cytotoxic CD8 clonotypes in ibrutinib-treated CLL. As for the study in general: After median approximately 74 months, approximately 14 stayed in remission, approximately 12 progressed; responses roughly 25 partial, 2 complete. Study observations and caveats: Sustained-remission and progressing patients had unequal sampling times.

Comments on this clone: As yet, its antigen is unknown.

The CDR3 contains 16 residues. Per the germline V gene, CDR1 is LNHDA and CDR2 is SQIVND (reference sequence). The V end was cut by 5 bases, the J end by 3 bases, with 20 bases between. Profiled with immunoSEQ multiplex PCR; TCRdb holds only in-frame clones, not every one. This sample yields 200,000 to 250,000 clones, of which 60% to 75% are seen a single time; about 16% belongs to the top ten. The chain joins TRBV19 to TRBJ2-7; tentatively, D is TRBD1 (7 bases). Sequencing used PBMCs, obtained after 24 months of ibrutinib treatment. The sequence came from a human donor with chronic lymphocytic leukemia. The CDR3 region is CASSPGGLSGGYEQYF. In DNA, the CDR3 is TGTGCCAGTAGTCCAGGGGGGCTATCCGGAGGCTACGAGCAGTACTTC.